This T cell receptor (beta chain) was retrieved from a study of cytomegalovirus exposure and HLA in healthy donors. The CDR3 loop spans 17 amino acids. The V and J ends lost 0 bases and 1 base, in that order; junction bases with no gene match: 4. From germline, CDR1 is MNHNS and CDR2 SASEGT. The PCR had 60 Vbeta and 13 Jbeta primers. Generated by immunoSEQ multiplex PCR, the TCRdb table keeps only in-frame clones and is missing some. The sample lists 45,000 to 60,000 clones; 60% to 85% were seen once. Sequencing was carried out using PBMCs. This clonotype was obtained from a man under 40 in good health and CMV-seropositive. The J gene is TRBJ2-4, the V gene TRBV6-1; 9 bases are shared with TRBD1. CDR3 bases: TGTGCCAGCAGTGAAGCCTACGACAGGGGGGCCAAAAACATTCAGTACTTC. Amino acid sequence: CASSEAYDRGAKNIQYF.